This T cell receptor beta chain was recorded in a study of T cells in localized non-small cell lung cancer (dated by TCRdb to the early 2020s). Regarding the research as a whole: The study examined T cell repertoires in 200 to 300 patients with early-stage NSCLC and compared tumors with uninvolved tumor-adjacent lungs. All 240 or so NSCLC patients in the cohort were treatment-naive and had localized lung tumors that were resected. A mean age of 66.3 years was recorded for the NSCLC patients, of whom 129 were male and about a hundred were female. Overall results and qualifications from the work: Because of the exploratory design, TCR variables were selected using unadjusted p-values without false-discovery rate correction. A median of roughly 60 of the top 100 tumor clones were detected in paired uninvolved adjacent lung, and 28 of these tumor clones were also found among the top 100 clones of the paired uninvolved adjacent lung. Longer overall survival was associated with higher T cell density in blood, whereas shorter survival was associated with higher clonality in adjacent lung. Because multi-region tumor sequencing was not done, intratumor heterogeneity could not be ruled out. Uninvolved tumor-adjacent lung showed the highest T cell clonality, higher than tumor, which suggests more focused antigenic responses in the uninvolved tumor-adjacent lung.

V was cut back by 5 bases and J by 8 bases, leaving a gap of 22 bases between them. Sequences SGDLS (CDR1) and YYNGEE (CDR2) are obtained from the germline V gene. Measured from the cysteine to the phenylalanine, the CDR3 is 15 residues long. Solely the CDR3 DNA is kept, with 45 bases framed from the first base. TCR beta CDR3 regions were sequenced from DNA using the immunoSEQ Assay. The original pipeline was this. To compute T cell density, TCR beta template counts were normalized to usable DNA, which was estimated by amplifying housekeeping genes. Using the preseqR package, richness was estimated by extrapolating to 120,000 templates for tissue samples and 400,000 templates for PBMC samples. Clonality was calculated as one minus Pielou's evenness. To identify tissue-enriched TCRs, differential abundance testing was run on productive amino-acid clonotypes with a minimum total count of 5 and an alpha of 0.1. The Jaccard Index and the Morisita Overlap Index were used to measure repertoire overlap between compartments. GLIPH grouped TCR beta CDR3s together with public tetramer-defined viral CDR3s, and a viral motif had to include at least three viral sequences and show V-gene enrichment. Imported from immuneACCESS, the table was reduced by TCRdb to in-frame sequences with V and J called. These copies leave out some clones; in studies compared against another copy, an unresolved V gene accounts for under half, and the cause of the remainder is not known. V, J and clone size derive from that table, while D and trimming were established from the DNA sequence. Present in this sample are some 11,000 clones, under 55% of which were seen just once. Of the sample, 4.2% is held by the ten largest clones.

For this clone: Its antigen specificity is not known. Per-base qualities were not stored, and no clone one base away is much larger.

Sequences were derived from lymph node tissue, sampled before any cancer treatment. Recombination joined TRBV9 with TRBJ1-2, and possibly TRBD1, on 6 matching bases. The sequence was collected from a woman aged 40-69 years with stage II squamous cell lung carcinoma. The CDR3 loop reads CASSEQSIRGSGYTF. The DNA is TGTGCCAGCAGTGAACAATCTATCAGGGGCTCGGGCTACACCTTC.